This passage covers 30 T cell receptor beta chains from one sample sequenced in a study of blood T cell repertoires in COVID-19. Sequencing used immunoSEQ multiplex PCR; TCRdb keeps in-frame clones, though not all of them. The sample yields fewer than 250,000 clones, 70% to 80% seen once. The source material was peripheral blood. These receptors were taken from a woman in her forties or fifties with acute or convalescent COVID-19.

The chain is built from TRBV29-1 and TRBJ2-7, with TRBD1 matching over 7 bases. This CDR3 comprises 13 residues. The V gene's germline CDR1 is SQVTM and CDR2 ANQGSEA. V lost 6 bases and J lost 3; bases outside the gene matches: 8. CDR3 sequence: CSVTGDRNYEQYF. In DNA form, the CDR3 reads TGCAGCGTAACAGGGGACAGAAACTACGAGCAGTACTTC.

This clone has just a few counts. V usage is TRBV27 and J usage is TRBJ2-3, with 13 positions matching TRBD2. V dropped 1 base and J dropped 6; count of bases not matched to a gene: 10. Germline CDR1 and CDR2: MNHEY and SMNVEV (reference sequence). CDR3 length: 18 residues. This chain's CDR3 is CASSLYRTSGGAGDTQYF. The CDR3 DNA follows: TGTGCCAGCAGTTTATACAGAACTAGCGGGGGGGCAGGTGATACGCAGTATTTT.

The chain employs TRBV6-6 and TRBJ1-5; D is unresolved. Trimming shortened V by 2 bases and J by 2 bases, and 4 bases separated the two germline ends. The germline V gene encodes CDR1 MNHNY and CDR2 SVGAGI (reference sequence). The CDR3 has 13 residues. CDR3 coding DNA: TGTGCCAGCAGTTACCCGGGCAATCAGCCCCAGCATTTT. As protein: CASSYPGNQPQHF.

V gene TRBV6-1 combines with J gene TRBJ1-2; D gene ambiguous. In germline, CDR1 is MNHNS, CDR2 SASEGT. The CDR3 covers 17 residues. V lost 2 bases and J lost 0, with 16 bases in between. As DNA, the CDR3 is TGTGCCAGCAGTGAATTTACCGGGAGGGCTGCTAACTATGGCTACACCTTC. Its translation: CASSEFTGRAANYGYTF.

At least ten counts were recorded for this clone. This sequence joins TRBV28 and TRBJ2-7, with TRBD1 matching over 7 bases. The germline V gene has CDR1 MDHEN and CDR2 SYDVKM. The CDR3 length is 15 residues. J gave up 3 bases and V 3 bases, and 8 bases lay outside the gene matches. The CDR3 is CASSFSGAGGYEQYF. The CDR3 DNA reads as TGTGCCAGCAGTTTTTCTGGGGCAGGGGGCTACGAGCAGTACTTC.

The gene calls are TRBV14 and TRBJ2-7, with 7 bases aligning to TRBD2. Germline V gives CDR1 SGHDN, CDR2 FVKESK. The CDR3 runs 15 residues. V trimming: 4 bases; J trimming: 7 bases; junction bases outside the gene matches: 13. The CDR3, as DNA: TGTGCCAGCAGCCCCCTAGGCGGGAGTTACAGGGAGCAGTACTTC. Residues: CASSPLGGSYREQYF.

The gene calls are TRBV6-5 and TRBJ1-1; 8 bases map to TRBD1. The CDR3 is 15 amino acids. V was clipped by 0 bases and J by 11 bases; unmatched bases: 11. Germline V gives CDR1 MNHEY, CDR2 SVGAGI. The CDR3 here is CASSYSRQGRREAFF. In nucleotides, the CDR3 is TGTGCCAGCAGTTACTCCCGACAGGGGAGGAGAGAGGCTTTCTTT.

This clone appeared once. The rearrangement uses TRBV5-1 and TRBJ1-5; 10 bases are a match to TRBD1. This CDR3 is 19 amino acids long. Germline V CDR1 and CDR2: SGHRS, YFSETQ. The V and J ends lost 4 bases and 0 bases, in that order; junction bases with no gene match: 13. The CDR3 protein is CASSPGPGQGSSSNQPQHF. The CDR3 DNA follows: TGCGCCAGCAGCCCAGGTCCGGGACAGGGGTCTTCTAGCAATCAGCCCCAGCATTTT.

The V and J genes are TRBV28 and TRBJ2-1, with 8 bases matching TRBD1. The length of the CDR3 is 14 residues. Germline CDR1 MDHEN, CDR2 SYDVKM. The V segment lost 2 bases and the J segment 7 bases; nucleotides outside the gene matches: 4. The CDR3 here is CASSLVRTGNEQFF. The CDR3 bases are TGTGCCAGCAGTTTAGTCCGGACAGGGAATGAGCAGTTCTTC.

The chain couples TRBV28 to TRBJ1-2; D remains ambiguous. Trimming pared 2 bases from V and 2 bases from J, leaving 6 bases between. Germline loops: CDR1 MDHEN, CDR2 SYDVKM. CDR3 length: 13 residues. The CDR3 loop reads CASSLARNYGYTF. For the CDR3, the DNA is TGTGCCAGCAGTTTAGCCAGGAACTATGGCTACACCTTC.

This clone appeared a few times. The rearrangement links TRBV7-2 to TRBJ2-2, with a possible D match to TRBD1 (6 bases). Looked up from germline, CDR1 is SGHTA and CDR2 is FQGNSA. CDR3 length equals 13 residues. The V gene lost 4 bases and the J gene lost 4 bases, with 7 bases spanning the gap. CDR3 amino acids: CASSSQGTGELFF. The CDR3 DNA follows: TGTGCCAGCAGCTCACAGGGCACCGGGGAGCTGTTTTTT.

The chain combines TRBV10-2 with TRBJ2-3; no clear D gene. V was clipped by 0 bases and J by 1 base, with 5 bases between them. The germline gives CDR1 WSHSY, CDR2 SAAADI. The CDR3 is 14 amino acids. CDR3 sequence (DNA): TGCGCCAGCAGTGAGTCGAGCCGCACAGATACGCAGTATTTT. It yields the protein CASSESSRTDTQYF.

This chain links TRBV11-2 with TRBJ1-3; D gene ambiguous. Trimming removed 4 bases from V and 0 bases from J, with 10 bases in between. This CDR3 region has 15 residues. Looked up from germline, CDR1 is SGHAT and CDR2 is FQNNGV. The CDR3 sequence is CASSSQVLSGNTIYF. The CDR3 DNA reads TGTGCCAGCAGCTCCCAAGTACTCTCTGGAAACACCATATATTTT.

V usage is TRBV27 and J usage is TRBJ1-6; a possible D gene is TRBD1 (5 bases). Trimming took 2 bases from V and 10 from J, leaving 15 bases between them. The length of the CDR3 is 15 residues. CDR1 and CDR2 (germline): MNHEY, SMNVEV (reference sequence). As DNA, the CDR3 is TGTGCCAGCAGTTTAGACGGGTACAGACAGTCACCCCTCCACTTT. Protein: CASSLDGYRQSPLHF.

The chain joins TRBV28 to TRBJ2-1; 9 bases are shared with TRBD2. The germline V gene encodes CDR1 MDHEN and CDR2 SYDVKM. The J segment lost 4 bases and the V segment lost 6 bases, leaving 7 bases of the junction unmatched. CDR3 length equals 15 residues. The CDR3: CASSLAGLIYNEQFF. For the CDR3, the DNA is TGTGCCAGCAGCCTAGCGGGACTCATATACAATGAGCAGTTCTTC.

The V call is TRBV28, the J call TRBJ1-6, with D uncertain. Looked up from germline, CDR1 is MDHEN and CDR2 is SYDVKM. The CDR3 is 13 residues long. V lost 3 bases and J lost 4, with 4 bases in between. CDR3 amino acids: CASSFLYNSPLHF. CDR3 coding DNA: TGTGCCAGCAGTTTCCTATATAATTCACCCCTCCACTTT. Combining the CDR3 with reference TRBV28 and TRBJ1-6 gives the whole variable domain DVKVTQSSRYLVKRTGEKVFLECVQDMDHENMFWYRQDPGLGLRLIYFSYDVKMKEKGDIPEGYSVSREKKERFSLILESASTNQTSMYLCASSFLYNSPLHFGNGTRLTVT.

The chain employs TRBV9 and TRBJ2-2; 16 bases match TRBD2. Per the germline V gene, CDR1 is SGDLS and CDR2 is YYNGEE. V was clipped by 4 bases and J by 7 bases; unmatched bases: 7. The CDR3 length is 17 residues. Here the CDR3 DNA reads TGTGCCAGCAGCTTGGGACTAGCGGGGGGGCCCGACGGGGAGCTGTTTTTT. Translation gives CASSLGLAGGPDGELFF.

The V call is TRBV27, the J call TRBJ2-1; 14 nucleotides agree with TRBD2. CDR3 length: 14 residues. After removal of 10 bases from V and 15 bases from J, the junction contained 14 bases not matched to a gene. Germline V CDR1 and CDR2: MNHEY, SMNVEV (reference sequence). The CDR3 spells CATRRLAGGYEWFF. As DNA, the CDR3 is TGTGCCACCCGACGACTAGCGGGAGGGTATGAGTGGTTCTTC.

J is TRBJ2-7 and V is TRBV7-2; 9 bases agree with TRBD1. The CDR3 is made up of 14 amino acids. V trimming: 4 bases; J trimming: 7 bases; junction bases outside the gene matches: 8. The germline gives CDR1 SGHTA, CDR2 FQGNSA. Here the CDR3 DNA reads TGTGCCAGCAGCTACCGGGACAGGGTTGGGGAGCAGTACTTC. Translating it yields CASSYRDRVGEQYF.

The V gene is TRBV3-1 (or the pseudogene TRBV3-2), the J gene TRBJ1-2; D not resolved. This CDR3 comprises 13 residues. The germline V and J ends were trimmed by 4 bases and 8 bases, with 14 bases remaining between them. Germline CDR1 LGHDT, CDR2 YNNKEL (reference sequence). The CDR3 DNA follows: TGTGCCAGCAGCCGCCTGGGGAGCCAGGGCTACACCTTC. This sequence encodes CASSRLGSQGYTF.

V usage is TRBV27 and J usage is TRBJ2-7, with D perhaps TRBD1 (8 bases). Germline V gives CDR1 MNHEY, CDR2 SMNVEV (reference sequence). The CDR3 loop spans 15 amino acids. Trimming removed 4 bases from V and 2 bases from J, with 15 bases in between. Here the CDR3 reads CASSSYRGGPYEQYF. The CDR3 bases are TGTGCCAGCAGTTCCTACAGGGGGGGGCCCTACGAGCAGTACTTC.

V gene TRBV7-2 combines with J gene TRBJ1-2; D is ambiguous. The CDR3 runs to 16 residues. Trimming shortened V by 1 base and J by 3 bases, and 15 bases separated the two germline ends. CDR1 and CDR2 from the germline V gene are SGHTA and FQGNSA. The CDR3 DNA is TGTGCCAGCAGCTTAGGGGTTCGGGTCGTAGACTATGGCTACACCTTC. This codes for CASSLGVRVVDYGYTF.

V is TRBV11-2 and J is TRBJ2-7, with D tentatively TRBD2 (5 bases). CDR3 length equals 15 residues. CDR1 SGHAT and CDR2 FQNNGV come from the germline V gene. Trimming removed 8 bases from V and 0 bases from J, with 17 bases in between. CDR3 loop: CASLRAGGFSYEQYF. The DNA of the CDR3 is TGTGCCAGCCTTAGGGCGGGCGGATTCTCCTACGAGCAGTACTTC.

This chain joins TRBV18 and TRBJ1-4; TRBD1 might be the D (6 bases). This CDR3 is 15 amino acids long. Trimming removed 4 bases at V and 3 bases at J, with 12 bases between. The germline V gene has CDR1 KGHSH and CDR2 LQKENI. Here the CDR3 DNA reads TGTGCCAGCTCACAATTCAGGGGTCCTAATGAAAAACTGTTTTTT. Translated: CASSQFRGPNEKLFF.

The rearrangement links TRBV9 to TRBJ2-2; perhaps TRBD1 as D (7 bases). V lost 3 bases and J lost 4, with 13 bases in between. The CDR3 consists of 15 residues. Per the germline V gene, CDR1 is SGDLS and CDR2 is YYNGEE. The CDR3 sequence is CASSARQGGTGELFF. The DNA for the CDR3 is TGTGCCAGCAGCGCAAGACAGGGAGGCACCGGGGAGCTGTTTTTT.

The rearrangement joins TRBV15 to TRBJ1-5; 10 bases are a match to TRBD1. The CDR3 loop spans 17 amino acids. Germline V gene data show CDR1 as LNHNV and CDR2 as YYDKDF (reference sequence). V gave up 3 bases and J gave up 0 bases; unmatched junction bases: 5. As DNA, the CDR3 is TGTGCCACCAGCAGTACCCGGGACAGGGGTAGCAATCAGCCCCAGCATTTT. This encodes CATSSTRDRGSNQPQHF.

The chain has TRBV27 and TRBJ2-3; the D gene is possibly TRBD2 (6 bases). The CDR3 spans 15 residues. The V end was cut by 8 bases, the J end by 2 bases, with 17 bases between. From germline, CDR1 is MNHEY and CDR2 SMNVEV (reference sequence). Here the CDR3 reads CASYDNGLFTDTQYF. For the CDR3, the DNA is TGTGCCAGCTACGATAATGGACTATTCACAGATACGCAGTATTTT.

The V and J genes are TRBV25-1 and TRBJ1-1; no clear D gene. This CDR3 has 12 amino acids. Germline V CDR1 and CDR2: MGHDK, SYGVNS. The V gene lost 4 bases and the J gene lost 11 bases, with 14 bases spanning the gap. The chain's CDR3 is CASSVGPAVAFF. The CDR3 DNA reads TGTGCCAGCAGTGTAGGCCCGGCGGTGGCTTTCTTT.

The chain uses TRBV3-1 (or the pseudogene TRBV3-2) and TRBJ2-7; D is perhaps TRBD2 (5 bases). The V end lost 0 bases, the J end lost 2 bases, and 11 bases lay between the germline ends. Germline CDR1 is LGHDT and CDR2 is YNNKEL (reference sequence). CDR3 length: 15 amino acids. CDR3 nucleotide sequence: TGTGCCAGCAGCCAAGAACGGGGTTGGACCTACGAGCAGTACTTC. Amino acid sequence: CASSQERGWTYEQYF.

This clone was recorded once. V usage is TRBV3-1 (or the pseudogene TRBV3-2) and J usage is TRBJ2-1; no clear D. Trimming shortened V by 4 bases and J by 5 bases, and 18 bases separated the two germline ends. CDR1 and CDR2 (germline): LGHDT, YNNKEL (reference sequence). This CDR3 comprises 16 residues. In DNA form, the CDR3 reads TGTGCCAGCAGCCCCCTACTTCCTATCAAAGACAATGAGCAGTTCTTC. This encodes CASSPLLPIKDNEQFF.